This TCR beta chain came from a study of graft-versus-host responses after intestinal transplantation (dated by TCRdb to the early 2020s). In terms of the full investigation: The transplants that recipients received were multivisceral, liver-intestinal, or isolated intestinal. Anti-thymocyte globulin induction was given to all recipients, followed by maintenance tacrolimus and steroids for two to four years. After intestinal transplantation, graft-versus-host and host-versus-graft alloreactive T cell clones in the graft, circulation and bone marrow were tracked using bulk TCR-beta CDR3 sequencing. To identify alloreactive clones, pre-transplant mixed lymphocyte reaction products were sequenced and compared with unstimulated pre-transplant donor and recipient T cells. A cohort of about 25 intestinal transplant recipients, including one retransplant, was enrolled, and 3 patients lacking pretransplant specimens were excluded. Donor T cell macrochimerism was defined as a peak of at least 4% donor T cells among recipient peripheral blood mononuclear cells. Instead of going to the commercial service, samples from a few later patients were sequenced in-house on an Illumina MiSeq and processed with MiXCR.

Beyond this particular receptor, the publication reports: The relatively low number and heterogeneity of intestinal transplant patients limited the conclusions. Early after transplant, declines in HvG clones were associated with peak levels of circulating GvH clones. Patients with donor T cell macrochimerism had high GvH to HvG T cell clonal ratios in their allografts. GvH clones were found in recipient bone marrow, and some of the GvH clones appeared earlier in ileal mucosa or blood, which is consistent with an intestinal mucosal origin.

Receptors were amplified or captured by the immunoSEQ multiplex PCR assay. For most patients, genomic DNA was isolated using the Qiagen DNeasy Blood and Tissue Kit and was shipped frozen to Adaptive Biotechnologies for TCR sequencing. For most patients, genomic DNA was subjected to high-throughput TCR-beta CDR3 sequencing by Adaptive Biotechnologies. In the source study's methods: TCR sequencing data were retrieved from Adaptive's ImmunoSEQ software for some 17 patients, whereas three other patients were processed with MiXCR and VDJtools. To correct CD4 versus CD8 sorting errors, any sequence found in both subsets at a frequency ratio below 5:1 was removed. CDR3 nucleotide sequences shared between donor and recipient were removed because their origin could not be assigned. To count as alloreactive, a clone needed at least 2-fold expansion over unstimulated cells and a minimum CFSE-low frequency of 0.002% (template counts) or 0.001% (read counts). Mappable clones were those detected in sequenced pre-transplant spleen, lymph node, or MLR CFSE-low populations of the donor or recipient. Cumulative frequency of alloreactive clones was calculated as a percentage of all sequences weighted by copy number. TCRdb took over this immuneACCESS table, retaining in-frame rearrangements with V and J assigned. Such tables are incomplete; in checked studies, under half of the missing clones stem from an unresolved V gene, and the remainder is unexplained. V and J calls plus clone size are reproduced from that table; the DNA served to infer D and trimming. The sample yields about 100,000 clones; about 88% were counted once. Jointly, the top ten make up around 0.95% of the sample.

Taken with the paper, the label for time point translates to: cells obtained before transplantation from donor or recipient. CD3+CD4+ and CD3+CD8+ populations were FACS-sorted from unstimulated pre-transplant donor and recipient cells taken from spleen or lymph nodes. The CDR3 runs 14 amino acids, cysteine and phenylalanine included. The only DNA kept is the CDR3, 42 bases in frame from the first base. CDR1 and CDR2 were assigned from the germline V gene as MNHEY and SVGAGI. V and J are truncated by 4 bases and 4 bases respectively, leaving an intervening sequence of 8 bases. About this clone: It lacks a known antigen. The input lacks base qualities; no much larger clone sits a single base away.

The TCR sequence derives from a human donor who was the organ donor for an intestinal transplant. The chain was built from TRBV6-5 and TRBJ1-6; the D gene lacks a confident call. The sequencing used unstimulated CD4+ T cells sorted from spleen or lymph node cells, collected before transplant. The CDR3 is CASSLWQYNSPLHF. The DNA is as follows: TGTGCCAGCAGTTTGTGGCAGTATAATTCACCCCTCCACTTT.